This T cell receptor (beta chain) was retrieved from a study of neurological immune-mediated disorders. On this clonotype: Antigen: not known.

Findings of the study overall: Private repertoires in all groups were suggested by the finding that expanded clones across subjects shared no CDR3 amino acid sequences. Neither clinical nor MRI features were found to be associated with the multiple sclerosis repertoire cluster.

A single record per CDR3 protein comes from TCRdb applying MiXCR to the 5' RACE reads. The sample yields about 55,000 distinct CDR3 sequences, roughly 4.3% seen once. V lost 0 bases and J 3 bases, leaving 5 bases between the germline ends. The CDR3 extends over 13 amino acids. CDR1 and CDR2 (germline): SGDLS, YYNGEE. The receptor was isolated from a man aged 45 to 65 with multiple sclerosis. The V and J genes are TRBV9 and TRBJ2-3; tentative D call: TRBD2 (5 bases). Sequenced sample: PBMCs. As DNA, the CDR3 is TGTGCCAGCAGCGTAGGCGGGACAGATACGCAGTATTTT. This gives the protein CASSVGGTDTQYF.